The 22 T cell receptor beta chains below all came from one sample that was sequenced in a study of chemoradiotherapy in HPV16-positive cancers. Produced via immunoSEQ multiplex PCR; TCRdb's table is partial and in-frame only. The sample holds approximately 30,000 clones; 93% are singletons and the top ten take roughly 18%. The source material was blood, sampled from a patient who underwent chemoradiotherapy. Receptors originate from a human donor with HPV-associated anogenital cancer.

The CDR3 protein is CASSESISGVSDTQYF. As DNA, the CDR3 is TGTGCCAGCAGTGAATCGATTAGCGGGGTATCAGATACGCAGTATTTT. V and J are TRBV6-1 and TRBJ2-3; 8 bases agree with TRBD2. V lost 2 bases, J lost 4 bases, and 8 bases stayed unmatched. CDR1 and CDR2 from the germline V gene are MNHNS and SASEGT. The CDR3 sequence is 16 residues long.

J is TRBJ2-5 and V is TRBV7-3, with 7 bases matching TRBD2. Germline values: CDR1 SGHTA, CDR2 FQGTGA. V lost 2 bases to trimming and J lost 1 base; unmatched junction nucleotides: 7. The CDR3 is made up of 16 amino acids. CDR3 loop: CASSLGSGTIQETQYF. The CDR3 nucleotides read TGTGCCAGCAGCTTAGGTTCCGGGACTATCCAAGAGACCCAGTACTTC.

This clone was observed a single time. This sequence joins TRBV19 and TRBJ1-2; maybe TRBD1 (6 bases). Per germline, CDR1 LNHDA and CDR2 SQIVND (reference sequence). There are 12 residues in the CDR3. Trimming stripped 8 bases from V and 8 bases from J, with 15 bases between. The CDR3 sequence: CASASGAQGYTF. The CDR3 DNA reads TGTGCCAGTGCCTCGGGGGCGCAAGGCTACACCTTC.

The rearrangement links TRBV2 to TRBJ2-7; TRBD1 matches at 7 bases. V was clipped by 7 bases and J by 5 bases; unmatched bases: 5. The CDR3 contains 12 residues. Per germline, CDR1 SNHLY and CDR2 FYNNEI. The CDR3 loop is CASKTGLDEQYF. CDR3 bases: TGTGCCAGCAAGACAGGGTTGGACGAGCAGTACTTC.

The chain links TRBV7-2 to TRBJ1-5; no clear D gene. CDR3 size: 14 residues. From germline, CDR1 is SGHTA and CDR2 FQGNSA. Trimming took 0 bases from V and 0 from J, leaving 3 bases between them. The CDR3 region is CASSLAYSNQPQHF. The CDR3 nucleotides read TGTGCCAGCAGCTTAGCCTATAGCAATCAGCCCCAGCATTTT.

CDR3 loop: CATSRGLGGAYEQYF. The CDR3 nucleotides are TGTGCCACCAGCAGAGGTCTGGGGGGTGCCTACGAGCAGTACTTC. The chain has TRBV15 and TRBJ2-7, with D possibly TRBD2 on 6 matching bases. The V gene lost 1 base and the J gene lost 2 bases, with 12 bases spanning the gap. Per the germline V gene, CDR1 is LNHNV and CDR2 is YYDKDF (reference sequence). The CDR3 totals 15 residues.

The chain carries TRBV7-9 and TRBJ1-5; TRBD1 matches at 7 bases. Trimming cost V 5 bases and J 2 bases; bases outside gene matches: 3. Germline CDR1 SEHNR, CDR2 FQNEAQ (reference sequence). The length of the CDR3 is 14 residues. CDR3 protein: CASSPGQGNQPQHF. CDR3 nucleotides: TGTGCCAGCAGCCCTGGACAGGGCAATCAGCCCCAGCATTTT. Complete variable domain (other parts from reference TRBV7-9 and TRBJ1-5): DTGVSQNPRHKITKRGQNVTFRCDPISEHNRLYWYRQTLGQGPEFLTYFQNEAQLEKSRLLSDRFSAERPKGSFSTLEIQRTEQGDSAMYLCASSPGQGNQPQHFGDGTRLSIL.

This clone appeared once. V gene TRBV5-1 combines with J gene TRBJ1-2, with D hard to call. V dropped 0 bases and J dropped 5 bases, with 11 bases sitting between them. Germline-derived CDR1 and CDR2 are SGHRS and YFSETQ. The length of the CDR3 is 14 residues. This CDR3 reads CASSLGAGSYGYTF. In nucleotides, the CDR3 is TGCGCCAGCAGCTTGGGGGCAGGTTCATATGGCTACACCTTC.

The chain joins TRBV7-6 to TRBJ2-2; D gene ambiguous. Germline lookup yields CDR1 SGHVS and CDR2 FNYEAQ. Trimming left V 5 bases short and J 0 bases short, with 4 bases between. CDR3 length: 13 amino acids. DNA of the CDR3: TGTGCCAGCAGCGGCGCGAACACCGGGGAGCTGTTTTTT. This codes for CASSGANTGELFF.

The V call is TRBV20-1, the J call TRBJ2-3; D gene ambiguous. CDR3 size: 11 residues. Germline CDR1 DFQATT, CDR2 SNEGSKA (reference sequence). The ends were cut back, 4 bases at V and 6 bases at J, with 8 bases in the middle. CDR3 in amino acids: CSAKLVDTQYF. The CDR3 DNA reads TGCAGTGCTAAGTTGGTGGATACGCAGTATTTT.

The gene calls are TRBV28 and TRBJ1-2, with 9 bases aligning to TRBD1. The length of the CDR3 is 15 residues. V was clipped by 4 bases and J by 4 bases; unmatched bases: 7. Per germline, CDR1 MDHEN and CDR2 SYDVKM. CDR3 bases: TGTGCCAGCAGTTCGCACAGGGGGCGCGGCTATGGCTACACCTTC. Protein: CASSSHRGRGYGYTF.

The chain is built from TRBV7-3 and TRBJ1-3; D is perhaps TRBD1 (6 bases). Germline V gene data show CDR1 as SGHTA and CDR2 as FQGTGA. The CDR3 consists of 14 residues. V was clipped by 5 bases and J by 0 bases, with 8 bases between them. As DNA, the CDR3 is TGTGCCAGCAGCGAAGGGGGCTCTGGAAACACCATATATTTT. It is translated as CASSEGGSGNTIYF.

The chain has TRBV18 and TRBJ1-6, with D possibly being TRBD1 (6 bases). Trimming removed 5 bases at V and 5 bases at J, with 10 bases between. CDR1 KGHSH and CDR2 LQKENI come from the germline V gene. CDR3 length equals 14 residues. CDR3 sequence: CASSSDSNNSPLHF. Written as DNA, the CDR3 is TGTGCCAGCTCATCGGACAGTAATAATTCACCCCTCCACTTT.

The rearrangement joins TRBV7-3 to TRBJ2-3; D is uncertain. The ends were cut back, 5 bases at V and 5 bases at J, with 14 bases in the middle. CDR1 is SGHTA, CDR2 FQGTGA, per germline. The CDR3 has 14 amino acids. CDR3 loop: CASSLEPTGDTQYF. In nucleotides, the CDR3 is TGTGCCAGCAGCCTAGAACCAACTGGAGATACGCAGTATTTT.

The chain joins TRBV7-8 to TRBJ2-7; TRBD2 matches 10 bases. CDR3 size: 17 residues. Germline CDR1 reads SGHVS; CDR2 reads FQNEAQ. Germline trimming cut 2 bases from V and 2 bases from J; bases unmatched to any gene: 9. Here the CDR3 DNA reads TGTGCCAGCAGCTTACCTGGGAGACTAGCGGGTGCCTACGAGCAGTACTTC. Translating gives CASSLPGRLAGAYEQYF.

The genes are TRBV6-6 and TRBJ1-6, with 9 bases matching TRBD1. The V segment lost 6 bases and the J segment 7 bases; nucleotides outside the gene matches: 7. The CDR3 has 15 residues. Germline loops: CDR1 MNHNY, CDR2 SVGAGI (reference sequence). Here the CDR3 reads CASRHRDRENSPLHF. The CDR3 DNA is TGTGCCAGCAGACACCGGGACAGGGAAAATTCACCCCTCCACTTT.

The J gene is TRBJ1-1, the V gene TRBV6-5; D is unresolved. The germline gives CDR1 MNHEY, CDR2 SVGAGI. Trimming stripped 2 bases from V and 1 base from J, with 11 bases between. The CDR3 is made up of 15 amino acids. This chain's CDR3 is CASSYRTTQNTEAFF. CDR3 DNA sequence: TGTGCCAGCAGTTACCGAACCACCCAGAACACTGAAGCTTTCTTT.

The sample holds one count of this clone. The chain has TRBV10-2 and TRBJ2-1; 12 nucleotides match TRBD2. This CDR3 region has 15 residues. J gave up 10 bases and V 3 bases, and 7 bases lay outside the gene matches. CDR1 is WSHSY and CDR2 is SAAADI in the germline V gene. This chain's CDR3 is CASSEIGLAGQEQFF. The CDR3 DNA is TGCGCCAGCAGTGAAATTGGACTAGCGGGGCAAGAGCAGTTCTTC.

The CDR3 sequence: CASSPRGNSYNEQFF. DNA of the CDR3: TGTGCCAGCTCACCACGTGGAAACTCCTACAATGAGCAGTTCTTC. The V gene is TRBV18, the J gene TRBJ2-1; D gene uncertain. The CDR3 loop spans 15 amino acids. The germline V gene encodes CDR1 KGHSH and CDR2 LQKENI. V dropped 1 base and J dropped 0 bases, with 7 bases sitting between them.

The CDR3 loop is CASSQALSQDRGYGYTF. The DNA for the CDR3 is TGCGCCAGCAGCCAAGCGCTTTCTCAGGACAGGGGTTACGGCTACACCTTC. The chain has TRBV4-3 and TRBJ1-2; 9 bases line up with TRBD1. J was trimmed by 8 bases and V by 1 base; bases with no gene match: 14. CDR1 is LGHNA and CDR2 is YSLEER in the germline V gene. The CDR3 contains 17 residues.

The rearrangement uses TRBV7-3 and TRBJ2-1; D possibly corresponds to TRBD2 (7 bases). Germline-derived CDR1 and CDR2 are SGHTA and FQGTGA. Trimming removed 4 bases from V and 3 bases from J, with 19 bases in between. The CDR3 runs to 17 residues. The CDR3 protein is CASSSWGGAYGYNEQFF. The DNA for the CDR3 is TGTGCCAGCAGCTCCTGGGGGGGGGCCTATGGCTACAATGAGCAGTTCTTC.

The V gene is TRBV7-2, the J gene TRBJ1-2, with D hard to call. V was clipped by 5 bases and J by 8 bases, with 12 bases between them. The germline V gene has CDR1 SGHTA and CDR2 FQGNSA. The CDR3 consists of 12 residues. CDR3 in amino acids: CASSLDRGGYTF. The CDR3 nucleotides are TGTGCCAGCAGCCTCGACCGAGGCGGCTACACCTTC.